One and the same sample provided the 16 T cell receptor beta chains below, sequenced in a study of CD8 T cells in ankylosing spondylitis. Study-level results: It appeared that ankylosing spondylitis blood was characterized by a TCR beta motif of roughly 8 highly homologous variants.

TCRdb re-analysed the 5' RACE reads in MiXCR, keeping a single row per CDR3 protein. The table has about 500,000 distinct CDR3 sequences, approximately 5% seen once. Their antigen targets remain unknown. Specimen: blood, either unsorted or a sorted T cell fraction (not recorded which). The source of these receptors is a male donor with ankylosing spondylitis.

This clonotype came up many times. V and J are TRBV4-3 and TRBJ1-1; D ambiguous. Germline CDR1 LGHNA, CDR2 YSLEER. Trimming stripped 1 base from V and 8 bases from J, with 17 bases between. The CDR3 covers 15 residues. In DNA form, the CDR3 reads TGCGCCAGCAGCCAAGTATTAGACGGTAGGACCGAAGCTTTCTTT. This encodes CASSQVLDGRTEAFF.

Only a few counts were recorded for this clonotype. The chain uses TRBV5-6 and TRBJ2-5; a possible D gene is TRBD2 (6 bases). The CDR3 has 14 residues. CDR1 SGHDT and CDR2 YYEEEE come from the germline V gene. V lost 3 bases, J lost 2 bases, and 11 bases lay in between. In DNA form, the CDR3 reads TGTGCCAGCAGCTACGGGACTTCTCAAGAGACCCAGTACTTC. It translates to CASSYGTSQETQYF.

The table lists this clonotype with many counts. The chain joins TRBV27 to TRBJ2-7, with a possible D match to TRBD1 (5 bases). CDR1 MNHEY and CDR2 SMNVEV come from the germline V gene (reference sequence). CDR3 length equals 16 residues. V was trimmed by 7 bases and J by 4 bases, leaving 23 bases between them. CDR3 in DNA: TGTGCCAGCAACCCTGCGCAGGGCCTCATGGGTTACGAGCAGTACTTC. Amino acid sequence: CASNPAQGLMGYEQYF.

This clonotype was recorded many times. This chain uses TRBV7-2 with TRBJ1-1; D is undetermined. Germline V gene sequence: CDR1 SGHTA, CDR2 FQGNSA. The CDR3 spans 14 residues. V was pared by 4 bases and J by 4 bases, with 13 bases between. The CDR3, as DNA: TGTGCCAGCAGCTCCCCCGAGTGGACCACTGAAGCTTTCTTT. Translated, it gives CASSSPEWTTEAFF. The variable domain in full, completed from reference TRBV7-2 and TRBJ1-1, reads GAGVSQSPSNKVTEKGKDVELRCDPISGHTALYWYRQSLGQGLEFLIYFQGNSAPDKSGLPSDRFSAERTGGSVSTLTIQRTQQEDSAVYLCASSSPEWTTEAFFGQGTRLTVV.

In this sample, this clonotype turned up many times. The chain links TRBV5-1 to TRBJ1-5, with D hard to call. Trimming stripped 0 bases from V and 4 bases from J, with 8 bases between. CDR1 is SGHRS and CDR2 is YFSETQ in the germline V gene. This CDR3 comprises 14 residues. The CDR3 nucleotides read TGCGCCAGCAGCTTGGACGGGAGTAATCAGCCCCAGCATTTT. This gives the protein CASSLDGSNQPQHF.

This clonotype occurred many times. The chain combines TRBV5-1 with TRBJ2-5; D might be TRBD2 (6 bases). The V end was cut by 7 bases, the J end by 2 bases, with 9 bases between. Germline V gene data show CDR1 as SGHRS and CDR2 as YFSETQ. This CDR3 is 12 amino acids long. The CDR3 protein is CASGTPQETQYF. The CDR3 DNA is TGCGCCAGCGGGACTCCTCAAGAGACCCAGTACTTC. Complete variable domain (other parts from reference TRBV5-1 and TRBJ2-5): KAGVTQTPRYLIKTRGQQVTLSCSPISGHRSVSWYQQTPGQGLQFLFEYFSETQRNKGNFPGRFSGRQFSNSRSEMNVSTLELGDSALYLCASGTPQETQYFGPGTRLLVL.

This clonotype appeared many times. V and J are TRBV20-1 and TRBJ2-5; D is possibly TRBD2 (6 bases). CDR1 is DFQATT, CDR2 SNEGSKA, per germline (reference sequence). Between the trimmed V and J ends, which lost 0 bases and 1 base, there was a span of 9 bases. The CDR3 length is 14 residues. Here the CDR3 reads CSAREWRAQETQYF. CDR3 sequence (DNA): TGCAGTGCTAGAGAGTGGAGGGCCCAAGAGACCCAGTACTTC.

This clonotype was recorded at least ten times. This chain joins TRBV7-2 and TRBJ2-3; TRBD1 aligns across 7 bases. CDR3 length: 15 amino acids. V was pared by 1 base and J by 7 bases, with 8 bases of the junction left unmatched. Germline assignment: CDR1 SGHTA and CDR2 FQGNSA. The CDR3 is CASSLVGGQRNTQYF. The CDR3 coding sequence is TGTGCCAGCAGCTTAGTAGGGGGACAGCGAAATACGCAGTATTTT.

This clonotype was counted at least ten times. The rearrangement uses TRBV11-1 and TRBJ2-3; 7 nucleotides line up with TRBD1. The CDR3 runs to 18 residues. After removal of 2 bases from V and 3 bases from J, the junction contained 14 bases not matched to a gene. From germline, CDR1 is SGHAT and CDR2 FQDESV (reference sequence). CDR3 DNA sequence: TGTGCCAGCAGCTTACCCGATGGACAGGTCTACGCTACAGATACGCAGTATTTT. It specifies CASSLPDGQVYATDTQYF.

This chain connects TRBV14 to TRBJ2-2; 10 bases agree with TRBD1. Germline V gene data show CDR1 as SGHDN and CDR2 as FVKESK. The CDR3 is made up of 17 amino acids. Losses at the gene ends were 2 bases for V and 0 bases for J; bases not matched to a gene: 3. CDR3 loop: CASSQIDRGPNTGELFF. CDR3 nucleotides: TGTGCCAGCAGCCAAATCGACAGGGGGCCGAACACCGGGGAGCTGTTTTTT.

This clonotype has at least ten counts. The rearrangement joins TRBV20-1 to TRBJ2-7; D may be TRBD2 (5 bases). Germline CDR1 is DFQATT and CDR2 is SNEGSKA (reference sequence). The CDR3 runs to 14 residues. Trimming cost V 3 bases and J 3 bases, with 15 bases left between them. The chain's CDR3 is CSASDGPRGYEQYF. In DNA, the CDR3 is TGCAGTGCTAGTGATGGCCCCCGGGGCTACGAGCAGTACTTC.

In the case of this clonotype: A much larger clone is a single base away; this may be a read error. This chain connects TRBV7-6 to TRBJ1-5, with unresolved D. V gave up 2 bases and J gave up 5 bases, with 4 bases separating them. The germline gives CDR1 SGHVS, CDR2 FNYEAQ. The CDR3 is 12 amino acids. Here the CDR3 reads CASSLQDQPQHF. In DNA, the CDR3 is TGTGCCAGCAGCTTACAGGATCAGCCCCAGCATTTT.

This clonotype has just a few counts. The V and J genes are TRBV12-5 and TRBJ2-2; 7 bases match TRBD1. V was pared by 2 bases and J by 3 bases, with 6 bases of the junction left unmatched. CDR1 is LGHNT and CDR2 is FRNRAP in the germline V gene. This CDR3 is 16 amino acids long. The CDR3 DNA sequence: TGTGCTAGTGGTTTGTTTGGACAGGCAGACACCGGGGAGCTGTTTTTT. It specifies CASGLFGQADTGELFF.

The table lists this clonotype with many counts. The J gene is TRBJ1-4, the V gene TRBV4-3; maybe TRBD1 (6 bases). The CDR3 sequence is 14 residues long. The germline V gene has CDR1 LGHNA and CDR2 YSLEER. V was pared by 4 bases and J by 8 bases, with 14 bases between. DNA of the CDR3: TGCGCCAGCAGCCGAGGGACAACTGCCGAAAAACTGTTTTTT. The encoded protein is CASSRGTTAEKLFF.

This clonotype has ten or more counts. The CDR3 coding sequence is TGTGCCAGCAGCCAAGGTACTGCGGAGACCCAGTACTTC. This codes for CASSQGTAETQYF. J is TRBJ2-5 and V is TRBV5-5; D is uncertain. Germline values: CDR1 SGHKS, CDR2 YYEKEE (reference sequence). This CDR3 spans 13 amino acids. V lost 4 bases, J lost 5 bases, and 12 bases lay in between.

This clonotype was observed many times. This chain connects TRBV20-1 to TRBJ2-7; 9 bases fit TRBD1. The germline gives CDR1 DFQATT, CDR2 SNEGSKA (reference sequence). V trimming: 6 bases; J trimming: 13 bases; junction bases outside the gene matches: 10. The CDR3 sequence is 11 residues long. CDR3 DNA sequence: TGCAGTGCGCTAGCTGGGGACAGGGAATACTTC. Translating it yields CSALAGDREYF.